This T cell receptor beta chain stems from a study of cytomegalovirus exposure and HLA in healthy donors (TCRdb year 2017). About the investigation overall: In an earlier analysis of under 750 of the donors, 250 to 300 Gb of sequence data and 100 million or so unique TCR beta sequences from 150 million to 200 million T cells were reported. Roughly 310 gigabases of sequencing data and 78 million or so unique TCR sequences were included in an early release covering around 600 HLA-typed donors. Of the roughly 400 genotyped donors, 81% fell in the genetic ancestry cluster associated with self-reported Caucasian donors. The study was designed to test whether signatures of past pathogen exposure could be identified by cataloging public T cell receptors. The T cell repertoires of 670 or so subjects were profiled by immunosequencing and related to cytomegalovirus serostatus. In addition to the first cohort of 666 subjects, a separate validation cohort of around 110 different subjects was used. High-throughput TCR immunosequencing, statistical association of individual TCRs with disease status, and machine learning were combined to predict cytomegalovirus infection status. A later analysis re-analyzed previously published TCR beta repertoires from hundreds of donors and added high-resolution HLA genotyping to study TCR occurrence patterns. Rather than drawing on any new phenotypic data, the later analysis identified candidate immune exposures from TCR beta sequences and the way those sequences occurred across donors. An earlier analysis of 587 of the donors applied high-throughput TCR beta sequencing to assess whether each TCR beta V gene segment acted as functional or pseudogenic. Donor age, sex, ethnicity and CMV serostatus were compiled alongside the repertoire data. A later genetic analysis took genome-wide SNP genotypes for 398 of the 666 donors and used that subset as a discovery cohort. Every repertoire in the discovery cohort had been generated on one and the same sequencing platform. Class I and class II HLA loci were covered by the typing at four-digit resolution. Typing coverage varied by locus: roughly 629-630 donors for A, B, C, DRB1 and DQB1; more than 500 for DQA1; about 590 for DPA1; roughly 450 for DPB1. Roughly 5 DR-DQ haplotypes were handled as single units for association and clustering, since linkage in the cohort was strong. On average, roughly 240,000 unique TCR beta nucleotide sequences were sequenced per donor among 398 genotyped donors of the cohort, with around 19% of those sequences being non-productive. The full study reports these points: Because some donors lacked HLA typing at each locus, the association tests relied only on the typed subset. A cluster of highly shared sequence variants was judged likely to be a technical artifact of the sequencing pipeline. Only TCR beta chains were sequenced in this cohort, and the absence of alpha or paired-chain data limited detectable features. Across donors, most TCR sequences were observed very rarely, whereas some public TCRs were present in many individuals. Around 16 rarely observed V segments, including chromosome 9 orphons, were excluded from the earlier analysis of several hundred of the donors because counts were too low. The study gave a list of some 150 TCR beta chains associated with cytomegalovirus. In a later analysis, HLA-associated TCR beta chains showed more clonal expansion and lower generation probabilities than non-associated chains that were equally common. In vitro tests confirmed that a few of the cytomegalovirus-associated TCR beta chains recognize cytomegalovirus antigens. According to a later analysis, parvovirus B19, influenza, CMV and Epstein-Barr virus appeared linked to several top co-occurrence clusters. In a later analysis, around 15,000 TCR beta sequences were associated with specific HLA alleles at a false discovery rate of 0.05. A later analysis found that most CMV-associated TCR beta chains appeared HLA-restricted, with HLA associations seemingly driven largely by CMV exposure. Cytomegalovirus status was reported to be diagnosed by the classifier with high specificity and sensitivity in both the original and validation cohorts. The only immune exposure information available for the cohort was CMV serostatus. Linkage disequilibrium might explain the correlated functional status among segregating V segments, but an unknown experimental factor could not be ruled out. According to the authors, the approach could potentially be generalized to other disease states and immunological phenotypes. Presence/absence analyses assumed roughly uniform sequencing depth across donors, an assumption that may not hold. Strong co-occurrence of HLA alleles, especially DR and DQ, made assigning TCR associations to individual alleles difficult. According to a later analysis, TCR association rates differed among HLA loci, with DRB1 alleles showing the most associated TCRs and HLA-C alleles showing the fewest. Broadly in line with IMGT annotations, most TCR beta V segments showed up in productive rearrangements about 87% or about 30% of the time in an earlier analysis of around 600 of the donors. A further reported finding was that TCR beta sequences accurately predicted the HLA-A and HLA-B alleles for most subjects in the first cohort. Some IMGT-functional V segments, including TRBV6-2 and TRBV6-3, could not be told apart with the 87-base-pair reads, so those segments were excluded. In a later genetic analysis, a missense DCLRE1C variant was associated with V-gene and J-gene trimming of TCR beta chains, and the association was replicated in an independent cohort. In a later genetic analysis, fewer N-insertions in productive TCRs were reported among donors in an Asian-associated ancestry cluster than the roughly 700-donor mean.

About this clone: Its antigen is currently not known. Base qualities are not provided; no much larger clone lies one nucleotide away.

The cohort consisted of 670 or so healthy bone marrow donors. At the time of sampling, every cohort member was nominally healthy, though immune exposures that went unrecorded were likely present. The donor was CMV seropositive and belonged to the group of 250 to 300 seropositive cohort members. Each donor provided a peripheral blood sample, and peripheral blood mononuclear cells were used for TCR beta sequencing. The Qiagen DNeasy Blood Extraction Kit was used to extract genomic DNA from the blood cell samples. The method was the immunoSEQ multiplex PCR assay. For the multiplex PCR, a mixture combining 60 forward primers for TCR Vbeta segments and 13 reverse primers for TCR Jbeta segments was used. The CDR3 region of rearranged TCR beta genes was amplified from genomic DNA with a multiplex PCR assay. The Illumina HiSeq System was used to sequence the amplified TCR beta libraries as 87-base-pair reads. Regarding the original processing steps: In a later analysis, tens of millions of unique TCR beta chains were counted across the 500 to 700 repertoires, and roughly 11 million of these chains were shared by at least two donors. Raw reads were error-corrected and collapsed into unique sequences by a nearest-neighbor algorithm in which closely related sequences were merged to remove PCR and sequencing errors. Alignment of CDR3 sequences to IMGT reference sequences was used to assign V, D and J gene segments. For a sequence to be retained, a match of at least six nucleotides was required to both a V gene segment and a J gene segment. A rearrangement counted as productive if the CDR3 had no stop codons and remained in frame with V and J, and every other rearrangement counted as non-productive. CDR3 was defined according to IMGT convention as the region running from the second conserved V-encoded cysteine to the conserved J-encoded phenylalanine. The earlier analysis of roughly 590 of the donors excluded any sequence lacking an unambiguous match to a single V gene segment. In an earlier analysis of approximately 610 of the donors, V segments were called functional above 56.7% productive rearrangements and were called segregating when the between-donor standard deviation exceeded 5%. A statistical classification framework was developed to diagnose cytomegalovirus status using the catalog of TCR beta chain sequences. In a later analysis, V and J genes were assigned by comparing TCR nucleotide sequences against IMGT/GENE-DB human TR gene sequences. In a later analysis, CDR3 sequences and most-parsimonious VDJ recombination scenarios were assigned using the TCRdist pipeline. In a later analysis, each TCR beta chain was defined by its CDR3 amino acid sequence together with its V-gene family, and reads without a unique V-gene family were excluded. A later analysis removed 550 to 650 highly shared, low-generation-probability nucleotide sequences to deal with suspected cross-contamination and a sequencing artifact. For each public chain, a later analysis derived a clonal expansion index from normalized ranks of inferred template counts within each repertoire. In a later analysis, generation probabilities were computed with a VDJ recombination model fitted to out-of-frame rearrangements, and the resulting probabilities were checked against IGoR. Hypergeometric tests were used in a later analysis to score TCR-TCR, TCR-HLA and TCR-CMV co-occurrence, with a repertoire-size bias correction applied to the TCR pairs. A later analysis estimated false discovery rates by permuting HLA or CMV assignments 20 times. In a later analysis, co-occurring TCRs were grouped with DBSCAN, and TCRdist sequence similarity was added when clustering was performed within HLA-allele-positive subsets. Repertoires with fewer than 30,000 or more than 120,000 public chains, plus five repertoires with anomalous nucleotide sharing, were excluded from co-occurrence clustering. The source is immuneACCESS, and TCRdb retained only in-frame sequences with V and J called. Part of the clones is not carried over; for the studies checked, unresolved V genes explain less than half of this, and the remainder is unexplained. V and J calls and clone size follow that table, whereas D and trimming were derived from the DNA. Here the sample has about 140,000 clones; approximately 70% occur a single time. Clones ranked in the top ten supply 2% to 2.5% of the sample.

The germline V gene gives CDR1 as MNHNS and CDR2 as SASEGT. V is cut back by 0 bases and J by 2 bases, with 4 bases in the junction unmatched. From cysteine to phenylalanine, the CDR3 is 15 amino acids long. Only the CDR3 part of the read is kept: 45 bases, read in frame from the first base. The sequence was collected from a woman aged 55 to 70 in good health and CMV-seropositive. The specimen sequenced was PBMCs. The sequence links TRBV6-1 to TRBJ2-7; 7 bases in the junction line up with TRBD1. The CDR3 amino acid sequence is: CASSEAGTATYEQYF. The nucleotide sequence reads as follows: TGTGCCAGCAGTGAAGCGGGGACAGCCACCTACGAGCAGTACTTC.